These T cell receptor beta chains were read from a single sample in a study of T cell changes during pregnancy in multiple sclerosis. The table came from immunoSEQ multiplex PCR; TCRdb's copy has only in-frame clones and leaves some out. The sample shows 70,000 to 95,000 clones, 80% to 95% of them seen only once. Sequences were derived from peripheral blood, sampled in the second trimester of pregnancy. These receptors came from a female donor in good health, enrolled as a control in a pregnancy study. Each CDR3 is given with its conserved first and last residue. D genes are given only for firm matches. The size entry is marked missing in some rows and otherwise reads once, few, many or a size class.

v_gene,abundance,d_gene,j_gene,CDR3aa,CDR3nt
TRBV7-6,-,-,TRBJ1-4,CASSLYNRVNEKLFF,TGTGCCAGCAGCTTATATAACAGAGTTAATGAAAAACTGTTTTTT
TRBV18,-,-,TRBJ2-1,CASSPGGTVYNEQFF,TGTGCCAGCTCACCAGGGGGGACAGTCTACAATGAGCAGTTCTTC
TRBV6-5,-,TRBD1,TRBJ1-5,CASSTGGNQPQHF,TGTGCCAGCAGTACAGGGGGCAATCAGCCCCAGCATTTT
TRBV19,-,-,TRBJ2-7,CASSIQDSSYEQYF,TGTGCCAGTAGTATTCAGGACAGCTCCTACGAGCAGTACTTC
TRBV28,-,TRBD1,TRBJ1-2,CASSLYQGAGYGYTF,TGTGCCAGCAGTTTATATCAGGGGGCCGGGTATGGCTACACCTTC
TRBV7-2,-,-,TRBJ2-7,CASRLRSGDRVDYEQYF,TGTGCCAGCAGGCTAAGATCGGGGGACCGAGTAGACTACGAGCAGTACTTC
TRBV6-6,-,-,TRBJ1-1,CASSYSRGVTEAFF,TGTGCCAGCAGTTACTCGCGCGGGGTAACTGAAGCTTTCTTT
TRBV6-5,-,-,TRBJ1-6,CASRSQGWNSPLHF,TGTGCCAGCAGATCACAGGGATGGAATTCACCCCTCCACTTT
TRBV7-2,-,TRBD1,TRBJ1-5,CASSRTRDRGNQPQHF,TGTGCCAGCAGCCGTACCCGGGACAGGGGTAATCAGCCCCAGCATTTT
TRBV9,-,-,TRBJ2-1,CASSVGEGGYYNEQFF,TGTGCCAGCAGCGTAGGGGAGGGGGGCTACTACAATGAGCAGTTCTTC
TRBV6-1,few,-,TRBJ1-5,CASSGGLGYNQPQHF,TGTGCCAGCAGTGGGGGGCTGGGTTACAATCAGCCCCAGCATTTT
TRBV30,-,TRBD1,TRBJ2-5,CAWSLPRDRGRETQYF,TGTGCCTGGAGCCTACCCCGGGACAGGGGGCGGGAGACCCAGTACTTC